The 23 T cell receptor beta chains below come from one sample, sequenced in a study of Ad26.COV2.S vaccination and SARS-CoV-2 variants. Sequenced by immunoSEQ multiplex PCR; TCRdb stores in-frame clones only, minus some. The table has hundreds of thousands of clones, about 90% seen once. Sample treatment: approximately 18 received Ad26.COV2.S at low or high dose, single or two shots; about 5 received placebo; per-sample allocation not given. Day 63 following the first vaccine or placebo injection was when the samples were taken. The sample here was peripheral blood, taken in a trial of Ad26.COV2.S vaccine versus placebo. These TCRs come from a person aged 18 to 59 who received the Ad26.COV2.S COVID-19 vaccine or a placebo.

V gene TRBV3-1 (or the pseudogene TRBV3-2) combines with J gene TRBJ2-1; 9 bases are shared with TRBD2. V lost 6 bases to trimming and J lost 7 bases; unmatched junction nucleotides: 1. This CDR3 region has 12 residues. Germline-derived CDR1 and CDR2 are LGHDT and YNNKEL (reference sequence). DNA of the CDR3: TGTGCCAGCAGTGCGGGGGGGAATGAGCAGTTCTTC. This gives the protein CASSAGGNEQFF.

Remarks on this clone: This sample also contains other DNA sequences that code for the same CDR3. The chain recombines TRBV15 with TRBJ2-7; either TRBD1 or TRBD2 may supply D (5 bases each). This CDR3 comprises 14 residues. Deletions cut 1 base from V and 0 bases from J, with 7 bases between. CDR1 LNHNV and CDR2 YYDKDF come from the germline V gene (reference sequence). The CDR3 DNA reads as TGTGCCACCAGCAGAGGGGGGTCCTCCTACGAGCAGTACTTC. Encoded protein: CATSRGGSSYEQYF.

This clone is termed medium-sized. The CDR3, as DNA: TGTGCCAGCAGCTCGACCGAGGCGGGGGAAAAACTGTTTTTT. The encoded protein is CASSSTEAGEKLFF. The chain links TRBV6-2 or TRBV6-3 to TRBJ1-4; D remains ambiguous. V gave up 6 bases and J gave up 8 bases, with 16 bases separating them. Looked up from germline, CDR1 is MNHEY and CDR2 is SVGEGT. This CDR3 comprises 14 residues.

The CDR3 region is CASSSGWGVASANEKLFF. As DNA, the CDR3 is TGTGCCAGCAGCTCGGGGTGGGGGGTAGCCTCGGCTAATGAAAAACTGTTTTTT. J is TRBJ1-4 and V is TRBV7-2; perhaps TRBD1 as D (5 bases). CDR3 size: 18 residues. CDR1 is SGHTA, CDR2 FQGNSA, per germline. Deletions cut 4 bases from V and 3 bases from J, with 21 bases between.

The chain employs TRBV5-5 and TRBJ1-2; D is uncertain. V lost 1 base and J lost 3, with 7 bases in between. Germline CDR1 and CDR2: SGHKS and YYEKEE (reference sequence). The CDR3 sequence is 13 residues long. CDR3 loop: CASSLLTDYGYTF. The CDR3 DNA sequence: TGTGCCAGCAGCTTGTTGACCGACTATGGCTACACCTTC.

This CDR3 is CASSQSDSLETQYF. CDR3 nucleotides: TGTGCCAGCAGCCAATCAGACTCGTTAGAGACCCAGTACTTC. This chain connects TRBV5-4 to TRBJ2-5; D ambiguous. V was clipped by 4 bases and J by 4 bases, with 14 bases between them. The CDR3 consists of 14 residues. Germline V gives CDR1 SGHNT, CDR2 YYREEE (reference sequence). The full variable domain, in which reference TRBV5-4 and TRBJ2-5 provide the parts outside the CDR3, is ETGVTQSPTHLIKTRGQQVTLRCSSQSGHNTVSWYQQALGQGPQFIFQYYREEENGRGNFPPRFSGLQFPNYSSELNVNALELDDSALYLCASSQSDSLETQYFGPGTRLLVL.

This clone has just a few counts. V is TRBV27 and J is TRBJ1-2; perhaps TRBD1 as D (6 bases). Germline CDR1 reads MNHEY; CDR2 reads SMNVEV (reference sequence). V lost 4 bases, J lost 9 bases, and 21 bases lay in between. This CDR3 is 15 amino acids long. CDR3 coding DNA: TGTGCCAGCAGTTCTTCTCAGGGGACCAAGACTCGCTACACCTTC. Its protein product is CASSSSQGTKTRYTF.

The chain carries TRBV28 and TRBJ1-4, with D unclear. This CDR3 region has 11 residues. V was pared by 10 bases and J by 6 bases, with 9 bases between. Germline CDR1 and CDR2: MDHEN and SYDVKM. CDR3 amino acids: CAIREYEKLFF. As DNA, the CDR3 is TGTGCCATACGAGAATATGAAAAACTGTTTTTT.

This chain uses TRBV5-5 with TRBJ1-1; no clear D. V gave up 4 bases and J gave up 0 bases, with 22 bases separating them. CDR3 length: 18 amino acids. In germline, CDR1 is SGHKS, CDR2 YYEKEE (reference sequence). This chain's CDR3 is CASSPRTGILQMNTEAFF. CDR3 sequence (DNA): TGTGCCAGCAGCCCGCGGACGGGGATCCTCCAGATGAACACTGAAGCTTTCTTT. Drawing the rest from reference TRBV5-5 and TRBJ1-1, the complete variable domain is DAGVTQSPTHLIKTRGQQVTLRCSPISGHKSVSWYQQVLGQGPQFIFQYYEKEERGRGNFPDRFSARQFPNYSSELNVNALLLGDSALYLCASSPRTGILQMNTEAFFGQGTRLTVV.

Of note for this clone: Other DNA sequences in the same sample also yield this CDR3. The chain carries TRBV7-9 and TRBJ1-2; 9 bases are shared with TRBD1. Germline-derived CDR1 and CDR2 are SEHNR and FQNEAQ (reference sequence). The CDR3 is 15 residues long. Trimming cost V 5 bases and J 6 bases; bases outside gene matches: 10. CDR3 coding DNA: TGTGCCAGCAGCACGGACAGGGGACTGTTGGATGGCTACACCTTC. The encoded protein is CASSTDRGLLDGYTF.

The chain joins TRBV10-1 to TRBJ2-7; 7 nucleotides align to TRBD1. Germline values: CDR1 WNHNN, CDR2 SYGVQD (reference sequence). The CDR3 has 15 residues. V gave up 1 base and J gave up 1 base; unmatched junction bases: 4. CDR3 DNA sequence: TGCGCCAGCAGTGAGTTCCTGACAGGGTCCTACGAGCAGTACTTC. It is translated as CASSEFLTGSYEQYF.

The chain links TRBV27 to TRBJ2-7; tentatively, D is TRBD2 (5 bases). Germline V gene data show CDR1 as MNHEY and CDR2 as SMNVEV (reference sequence). The V end was cut by 3 bases, the J end by 4 bases, with 10 bases between. The CDR3 runs to 13 residues. The CDR3 region has the DNA TGTGCCAGCAGTTTGGGAGAAGAATACGAGCAGTACTTC. Translation: CASSLGEEYEQYF.

V usage is TRBV11-2 and J usage is TRBJ2-7; TRBD2 agrees at 10 bases. There are 18 residues in the CDR3. Trimming cost V 5 bases and J 0 bases; bases outside gene matches: 13. Germline V gene data show CDR1 as SGHAT and CDR2 as FQNNGV. The CDR3 coding sequence is TGTGCCAGCAGCCCCACCTTTGTTAGCGGGGGGATCTCCTACGAGCAGTACTTC. This gives the protein CASSPTFVSGGISYEQYF.

The CDR3 sequence: CASRDRDNSPLHF. As DNA, the CDR3 is TGCGCCAGCAGGGACAGGGATAATTCACCCCTCCACTTT. J is TRBJ1-6 and V is TRBV10-2; 8 nucleotides line up with TRBD1. V shed 6 bases and J 5 bases; nucleotides not matched to a gene: 0. Germline V gene data show CDR1 as WSHSY and CDR2 as SAAADI. The CDR3 extends over 13 amino acids.

In this sample, this clone turned up once. V and J are TRBV27 and TRBJ2-7, with 8 bases matching TRBD2. The CDR3 runs 14 residues. With V trimmed by 5 bases and J by 3 bases, 6 bases remained unmatched. Germline assignment: CDR1 MNHEY and CDR2 SMNVEV (reference sequence). CDR3: CASSPLADYYEQYF. In DNA form, the CDR3 reads TGTGCCAGCAGTCCACTAGCGGACTACTACGAGCAGTACTTC.

The chain recombines TRBV29-1 with TRBJ1-4; 7 nucleotides line up with TRBD1. Germline V CDR1 and CDR2: SQVTM, ANQGSEA. This CDR3 has 13 amino acids. J was trimmed by 8 bases and V by 5 bases; bases with no gene match: 8. The CDR3 nucleotides read TGCAGCGTTCCCGAGACAGGGAACGAAAAACTGTTTTTT. It is translated as CSVPETGNEKLFF.

This clone is medium-sized in the sample. J is TRBJ1-2 and V is TRBV27; 8 bases map to TRBD1. With V trimmed by 2 bases and J by 7 bases, 6 bases remained unmatched. The germline CDR1 and CDR2 sequences are MNHEY and SMNVEV (reference sequence). The CDR3 loop spans 14 amino acids. The CDR3 DNA reads TGTGCCAGCAGTTTAAGCAGGGGGCTAGGTGGCTACACCTTC. This sequence encodes CASSLSRGLGGYTF.

Comments on this clone: Since the CDR3 does not end with the conserved phenylalanine or tryptophan, this likely comes from a read error. It is unclear where the CDR3 begins or ends on the DNA, so no DNA is shown, and the CDR3 is as TCRdb lists it. The J gene is TRBJ1-2, the V gene TRBV9. The CDR3 is 13 amino acids in total, end residues counted. CDR1 is SGDLS and CDR2 is YYNGEE in the germline V gene. CDR3: CASSATFGGFLFV.

This chain links TRBV6-1 with TRBJ1-1; D is perhaps TRBD1 (5 bases). Germline loops: CDR1 MNHNS, CDR2 SASEGT. This CDR3 spans 13 amino acids. V lost 3 bases and J lost 6, with 11 bases in between. CDR3 residues: CASSEVRGPEAFF. Written as DNA, the CDR3 is TGTGCCAGCAGTGAGGTTAGGGGACCTGAAGCTTTCTTT.

The rearrangement joins TRBV5-1 to TRBJ1-5, with no clear D. The V end was cut by 1 base, the J end by 5 bases, with 7 bases between. The germline V gene encodes CDR1 SGHRS and CDR2 YFSETQ. The CDR3 totals 13 residues. CDR3 residues: CASSLIGHQPQHF. As DNA, the CDR3 is TGCGCCAGCAGCTTGATAGGGCATCAGCCCCAGCATTTT.

CDR3 bases: TGCGCCAGCAGCCACCGGCGGCCGGGACTAGCAGGCGATACGCAGTATTTT. Protein sequence: CASSHRRPGLAGDTQYF. The V gene is TRBV4-1, the J gene TRBJ2-3, with 9 positions matching TRBD2. CDR1 MGHRA and CDR2 YSYEKL come from the germline V gene. V lost 3 bases, J lost 6 bases, and 13 bases stayed unmatched. The CDR3 sequence is 17 residues long.

The rearrangement links TRBV19 to TRBJ2-7; 10 positions agree with TRBD1. CDR1 LNHDA and CDR2 SQIVND come from the germline V gene (reference sequence). The junction had 3 bases not matched to a gene; V was cut back by 5 bases and J by 2 bases. The CDR3 is made up of 14 amino acids. CDR3 sequence reads: CASSPGQGAYEQYF. CDR3 bases: TGTGCCAGTAGTCCAGGACAGGGGGCCTACGAGCAGTACTTC.

The chain joins TRBV5-1 to TRBJ2-3, with TRBD1 matching 7 bases. The ends lost 2 bases at V and 1 base at J; junction bases unmatched: 1. The CDR3 consists of 14 residues. CDR1 and CDR2 (germline): SGHRS, YFSETQ. The CDR3 DNA is TGCGCCAGCAGCTTTGGGACAGGCACAGATACGCAGTATTTT. Its translation is CASSFGTGTDTQYF.